This T cell receptor (beta chain) was recovered during a study of blood T cell repertoires in COVID-19. Study background: The cDNA or gDNA used as material had been derived from T cells, B-cell-depleted T cells, or PBMCs.

The CDR3 has 15 amino acids. The J segment lost 12 bases and the V segment lost 5 bases, leaving 15 bases of the junction unmatched. Germline lookup yields CDR1 LNHDA and CDR2 SQIVND (reference sequence). TCRdb's table, derived via immunoSEQ multiplex PCR, lists solely in-frame clones and lacks some. This table has hundreds of thousands of clones, around 86% appearing once. This clonotype originated in a man aged 55 to 70 who had recovered from COVID-19. The material sequenced was peripheral blood. V usage is TRBV19 and J usage is TRBJ2-2, with 7 positions matching TRBD1. The CDR3 reads CASSSSGTAERKLFF. The CDR3 nucleotides are TGTGCCAGTAGTTCCTCCGGGACAGCCGAAAGAAAGCTGTTTTTT.